These 25 T cell receptor beta chains were sequenced from one sample in a study of cytomegalovirus exposure and HLA in healthy donors. The study ran its PCR with 60 Vbeta and 13 Jbeta primers. TCRdb keeps only in-frame clones here, not all; method: immunoSEQ multiplex PCR. This sample has about 190,000 clones; 70% to 80% occur once, and the top ten carry roughly 2.1%. Sequencing used PBMCs. Receptors were obtained from a woman aged 25 to 39 in good health and CMV-seropositive.

The chain couples TRBV7-2 to TRBJ2-7, with D unclear. The CDR3 totals 12 residues. With 6 bases removed from V and 6 bases from J, the gap between germline ends came to 12 bases. CDR1 is SGHTA, CDR2 FQGNSA, per germline. The DNA for the CDR3 is TGTGCCAGCAGGGGCCCCGGTGGCGAGCAGTACTTC. This translates into CASRGPGGEQYF.

The chain carries TRBV30 and TRBJ1-3, with 7 bases lining up with TRBD1. Germline loops: CDR1 GTSNPN, CDR2 SVGIG (reference sequence). The CDR3 length is 16 residues. V lost 4 bases, J lost 4 bases, and 13 bases stayed unmatched. The CDR3 sequence is CAWNLGQRAKGNTIYF. CDR3 in DNA: TGTGCCTGGAACTTGGGACAGCGCGCGAAAGGAAACACCATATATTTT.

This clone was detected only once. The chain uses TRBV29-1 and TRBJ2-5, with TRBD2 identical over 13 bases. Germline CDR1 reads SQVTM; CDR2 reads ANQGSEA. V was pared by 7 bases and J by 5 bases, with 1 base of the junction left unmatched. The CDR3 runs to 12 residues. DNA of the CDR3: TGCAGCGGGACTAGCGGGAGTGAGACCCAGTACTTC. Residues: CSGTSGSETQYF.

This chain links TRBV5-1 with TRBJ2-7; 7 nucleotides agree with TRBD1. With V trimmed by 3 bases and J by 5 bases, 5 bases remained unmatched. Looked up from germline, CDR1 is SGHRS and CDR2 is YFSETQ. This CDR3 region has 13 residues. For the CDR3, the DNA is TGCGCCAGCAGCTATACAGGGGAAGACGAGCAGTACTTC. Translated: CASSYTGEDEQYF.

V gene TRBV5-4 combines with J gene TRBJ2-7; TRBD2 agrees at 15 bases. The CDR3 loop spans 15 amino acids. The germline gives CDR1 SGHNT, CDR2 YYREEE (reference sequence). Trimming took 4 bases from V and 4 from J; bases not matched to a gene: 3. CDR3 amino acids: CASSRTSGRAYEQYF. Here the CDR3 DNA reads TGTGCCAGCAGCCGGACTAGCGGGAGGGCTTACGAGCAGTACTTC.

V and J are TRBV2 and TRBJ2-2; 8 bases match TRBD2. The V segment lost 4 bases and the J segment 2 bases; nucleotides outside the gene matches: 3. The length of the CDR3 is 15 residues. Germline-derived CDR1 and CDR2 are SNHLY and FYNNEI. The CDR3 sequence is CASSGTSFNTGELFF. The CDR3 nucleotides are TGTGCCAGCAGTGGGACTAGCTTTAACACCGGGGAGCTGTTTTTT.

This clone appeared a single time. The CDR3 bases are TGTGCCAGCAGCCATTACGACAGGAACACTGAAGCTTTCTTT. It is translated as CASSHYDRNTEAFF. The chain recombines TRBV7-2 with TRBJ1-1, with D possibly being TRBD1 (5 bases). The germline V and J ends were trimmed by 5 bases and 1 base, with 11 bases remaining between them. Germline V gene sequence: CDR1 SGHTA, CDR2 FQGNSA. The length of the CDR3 is 14 residues.

This rearrangement joins TRBV6-5 to TRBJ2-7; the match to TRBD2 covers 8 bases. The CDR3 length is 15 residues. Germline CDR1 and CDR2: MNHEY and SVGAGI. Trimming removed 7 bases from V and 7 bases from J; junction bases left unmatched: 15. The CDR3 region has the DNA TGTGCCAGCAAGGTGGCGGGAGGAGGCGTGTGGGAGCAGTACTTC. It is translated as CASKVAGGGVWEQYF.

With regard to this clone: Compared with germline, one end of the junction differs, possibly owing to a read error. The rearrangement uses TRBV7-7 and TRBJ1-1; a weak D match, TRBD1 (6 bases). Germline values: CDR1 SSHAT, CDR2 FNYEAQ (reference sequence). The CDR3 runs 15 residues. In nucleotides, the CDR3 is TGTGCTAGCAGCTTCGAGGGGACACCTAACACTGAAGCTTTCTTT. This translates into CASSFEGTPNTEAFF.

This chain connects TRBV7-9 to TRBJ2-2; D remains ambiguous. Germline V gene sequence: CDR1 SEHNR, CDR2 FQNEAQ (reference sequence). This CDR3 is 14 amino acids long. Deletions cut 6 bases from V and 3 bases from J, with 11 bases between. CDR3 sequence reads: CASRLNSDTGELFF. The CDR3 DNA sequence: TGTGCCAGCAGACTTAACTCGGACACCGGGGAGCTGTTTTTT.

This chain uses TRBV7-2 with TRBJ2-1, with D unclear. The CDR3 is 15 amino acids. V was shortened by 0 bases and J by 0 bases, with 6 bases between the two germline ends. Looked up from germline, CDR1 is SGHTA and CDR2 is FQGNSA. The CDR3 nucleotides read TGTGCCAGCAGCTTAGCCGTGAGCTCCTACAATGAGCAGTTCTTC. This gives the protein CASSLAVSSYNEQFF.

This clone was found a few times. The V gene is TRBV6-6, the J gene TRBJ1-1; D not certain. V was pared by 6 bases and J by 2 bases, with 7 bases between. There are 12 residues in the CDR3. Germline CDR1 reads MNHNY; CDR2 reads SVGAGI (reference sequence). The CDR3 region is CASRRLNTEAFF. As DNA, the CDR3 is TGTGCCAGCAGACGACTTAACACTGAAGCTTTCTTT.

The chain combines TRBV7-2 with TRBJ1-1, with 7 bases that match TRBD1. This CDR3 has 17 residues. Germline V gene sequence: CDR1 SGHTA, CDR2 FQGNSA. Germline trimming cut 6 bases from V and 5 bases from J; bases unmatched to any gene: 18. CDR3 sequence reads: CASSFRSPPGGWTEAFF. The CDR3 DNA sequence: TGTGCCAGCAGTTTTAGATCCCCTCCAGGGGGATGGACTGAAGCTTTCTTT.

This clone was seen only a few times. V usage is TRBV5-1 and J usage is TRBJ2-1, with 14 nucleotides matching TRBD2. The CDR3 covers 16 residues. CDR1 is SGHRS and CDR2 is YFSETQ in the germline V gene. The J segment lost 10 bases and the V segment lost 4 bases, leaving 10 bases of the junction unmatched. The DNA for the CDR3 is TGCGCCAGCAGCATACAGGGACTAGCGGGAGTAGGGGAGCAGTTCTTC. Its translation: CASSIQGLAGVGEQFF.

The chain is built from TRBV28 and TRBJ2-7; perhaps TRBD1 as D (5 bases). V was clipped by 5 bases and J by 4 bases, with 9 bases between them. Per the germline V gene, CDR1 is MDHEN and CDR2 is SYDVKM. This CDR3 contains 12 residues. For the CDR3, the DNA is TGTGCCAGCAGTAGACAGTTATACGAGCAGTACTTC. As protein: CASSRQLYEQYF.

Only one count was recorded for this clone. The CDR3 nucleotides are TGTGCCAGTAACGACAGGCTCGGGGGCTACACCTTC. As protein: CASNDRLGGYTF. The V call is TRBV19, the J call TRBJ1-2; D perhaps matches TRBD1 (6 bases). The CDR3 has 12 amino acids. Germline values: CDR1 LNHDA, CDR2 SQIVND (reference sequence). Trimming left V 7 bases short and J 8 bases short, with 14 bases between.

The table lists this clone with a few counts. The sample carries other DNA sequences with the same CDR3. The chain has TRBV6-4 and TRBJ2-5, with 8 bases matching TRBD2. Germline CDR1 and CDR2: MRHNA and SNTAGT. The CDR3 is 15 amino acids. V shed 8 bases and J 4 bases; nucleotides not matched to a gene: 12. The CDR3 sequence: CASSLMSGGRETQYF. CDR3 DNA: TGTGCCAGCTCCTTGATGAGCGGGGGAAGAGAGACCCAGTACTTC.

The rearrangement links TRBV19 to TRBJ1-5; perhaps TRBD1 as D (6 bases). The CDR3 is 15 residues long. The germline CDR1 and CDR2 sequences are LNHDA and SQIVND (reference sequence). V lost 1 base and J 7 bases, leaving 14 bases between the germline ends. The CDR3: CASSIGSGERQPQHF. Here the CDR3 DNA reads TGTGCCAGTAGTATAGGATCAGGGGAAAGGCAGCCCCAGCATTTT.

This clone was seen only a few times. V usage is TRBV29-1 and J usage is TRBJ2-5, with 12 bases that match TRBD2. The germline CDR1 and CDR2 sequences are SQVTM and ANQGSEA. Trimming took 7 bases from V and 5 from J; bases not matched to a gene: 5. The CDR3 loop spans 13 amino acids. The CDR3 bases are TGCAGCGGATCGACTAGCGGGAGTGAGACCCAGTACTTC. Translated: CSGSTSGSETQYF.

The chain couples TRBV5-1 to TRBJ2-1; TRBD1 matches at 8 bases. Looked up from germline, CDR1 is SGHRS and CDR2 is YFSETQ. This CDR3 is built from 13 residues. Unmatched junction bases numbered 2, after V lost 2 bases and J lost 7 bases. DNA of the CDR3: TGCGCCAGCAGCTTACAGGGGGGAAATGAGCAGTTCTTC. Encoded protein: CASSLQGGNEQFF.

The V gene is TRBV10-3, the J gene TRBJ2-1; 14 nucleotides agree with TRBD2. The V segment lost 4 bases and the J segment 9 bases; nucleotides outside the gene matches: 8. From germline, CDR1 is ENHRY and CDR2 SYGVKD. The CDR3 has 16 residues. The CDR3 bases are TGTGCCATCAGTGGGGGACTAGCGGGAGAAAGAGTTGAGCAGTTCTTC. Protein product: CAISGGLAGERVEQFF.

The J gene is TRBJ1-1, the V gene TRBV4-3; 8 bases align to TRBD1. Losses at the gene ends were 4 bases for V and 1 base for J; bases not matched to a gene: 5. Germline CDR1 LGHNA, CDR2 YSLEER. The CDR3 extends over 15 amino acids. The CDR3 here is CASSLSDRGNTEAFF. Written as DNA, the CDR3 is TGCGCCAGCAGCCTGTCTGACAGGGGGAACACTGAAGCTTTCTTT.

This clone was detected only a few times. This sequence joins TRBV7-2 and TRBJ1-2; D is perhaps TRBD1 (5 bases). The germline V gene has CDR1 SGHTA and CDR2 FQGNSA. Trimming removed 5 bases at V and 4 bases at J, with 11 bases between. The CDR3 is 13 residues long. This chain's CDR3 is CASSQGLLYGYTF. The CDR3 DNA reads as TGTGCCAGCAGCCAGGGACTGCTCTATGGCTACACCTTC. Looking up the rest from reference TRBV7-2 and TRBJ1-2 gives the full variable domain: GAGVSQSPSNKVTEKGKDVELRCDPISGHTALYWYRQSLGQGLEFLIYFQGNSAPDKSGLPSDRFSAERTGGSVSTLTIQRTQQEDSAVYLCASSQGLLYGYTFGSGTRLTVV.

This clone was recorded once. The V and J genes are TRBV28 and TRBJ2-5; tentatively, D is TRBD1 (6 bases). V gave up 6 bases and J gave up 0 bases, with 20 bases separating them. The germline V gene has CDR1 MDHEN and CDR2 SYDVKM. CDR3 length equals 17 residues. The CDR3 here is CASRRGGGFHYQETQYF. The CDR3 bases are TGTGCCAGCAGGCGAGGGGGTGGGTTCCACTACCAAGAGACCCAGTACTTC.

The chain recombines TRBV5-1 with TRBJ2-7, with TRBD2 identical over 7 bases. The length of the CDR3 is 13 residues. Trimming at V came to 0 bases and at J to 6 bases, leaving 3 bases not matched to a gene. Germline values: CDR1 SGHRS, CDR2 YFSETQ. The CDR3 reads CASSLVPGGEQYF. CDR3 coding DNA: TGCGCCAGCAGCTTGGTCCCGGGGGGCGAGCAGTACTTC. The full variable domain, completed using reference TRBV5-1 and TRBJ2-7, is KAGVTQTPRYLIKTRGQQVTLSCSPISGHRSVSWYQQTPGQGLQFLFEYFSETQRNKGNFPGRFSGRQFSNSRSEMNVSTLELGDSALYLCASSLVPGGEQYFGPGTRLTVT.